This is a list of T cell receptor beta chains from one sample in a study of response to subunit inactivated influenza vaccine. Using its own MiXCR run on the RT-PCR reads, TCRdb lists one record per CDR3 protein. In the table there are around 520,000 distinct CDR3 sequences, 25% of which are singletons. The source material was CD4+ T cells sorted from PBMCs, sampled about 5 days after vaccination. The receptors originated from a man in his fifties or sixties who received an inactivated influenza vaccine. Each CDR3 is given without its conserved first and last residue. A D gene is named only where the DNA matches it firmly. Size tells how often a clone was seen (once, few, many) or the class of an expanded clone, and some rows leave it out.

d_call: .; v_call: TRBV29-1; cdr3_length: 12; clone_size: few; cdr3_aa: SVAQDYSNQPQH
d_call: TRBD1; v_call: TRBV5-5; cdr3_length: 12; clone_size: few; cdr3_aa: ASSRTGGTYEQY
d_call: .; v_call: TRBV20-1; cdr3_length: 12; clone_size: .; cdr3_aa: SPLHAVNTYEQY
d_call: .; v_call: TRBV12-3/TRBV12-4; cdr3_length: 11; clone_size: few; cdr3_aa: ASETGMNTEAF
d_call: TRBD1; v_call: TRBV12-3/TRBV12-4; cdr3_length: 12; clone_size: .; cdr3_aa: ASNPGQGWDEQF
d_call: .; v_call: TRBV11-1; cdr3_length: 12; clone_size: few; cdr3_aa: ASRPSSGAYEQY
d_call: TRBD2; v_call: TRBV18; cdr3_length: 13; clone_size: .; cdr3_aa: ASSVTSGVKETQY
d_call: .; v_call: TRBV11-2; cdr3_length: 15; clone_size: .; cdr3_aa: ASSLNGAGANTGELF
d_call: .; v_call: TRBV5-1; cdr3_length: 15; clone_size: .; cdr3_aa: ASSLGEVDSRSYGYT
d_call: TRBD2; v_call: TRBV12-3/TRBV12-4; cdr3_length: 15; clone_size: .; cdr3_aa: ASSLFLTSGLVGELF
d_call: TRBD2; v_call: TRBV10-3; cdr3_length: 13; clone_size: few; cdr3_aa: AISELAGGVNEQF
d_call: .; v_call: TRBV7-6; cdr3_length: 12; clone_size: .; cdr3_aa: ASSLTGTHNEQF
d_call: TRBD2; v_call: TRBV4-2; cdr3_length: 15; clone_size: .; cdr3_aa: ASSPGLAGYYYNEQF
d_call: .; v_call: TRBV7-6; cdr3_length: 12; clone_size: .; cdr3_aa: ASSLEGPFNEQF
d_call: TRBD1; v_call: TRBV20-1; cdr3_length: 12; clone_size: .; cdr3_aa: SATDRGLTYEQY
d_call: TRBD1; v_call: TRBV14; cdr3_length: 12; clone_size: few; cdr3_aa: ASSQEQGAEKLF
d_call: TRBD1; v_call: TRBV29-1; cdr3_length: 13; clone_size: .; cdr3_aa: SVNPGTGGTDTQY
d_call: .; v_call: TRBV29-1; cdr3_length: 11; clone_size: few; cdr3_aa: SVPGWSRETQY
d_call: TRBD2; v_call: TRBV20-1; cdr3_length: 15; clone_size: .; cdr3_aa: SARDSQLAGRSGELF
d_call: TRBD2; v_call: TRBV12-3/TRBV12-4; cdr3_length: 14; clone_size: many; cdr3_aa: ASSLGASGTTDTQY
d_call: .; v_call: TRBV5-1; cdr3_length: 10; clone_size: many; cdr3_aa: ASSSQIYEQY
d_call: .; v_call: TRBV7-8; cdr3_length: 12; clone_size: few; cdr3_aa: ARGGGDVYNEQF
d_call: .; v_call: TRBV7-9; cdr3_length: 10; clone_size: few; cdr3_aa: ASTTQTGEQY
d_call: TRBD1; v_call: TRBV20-1; cdr3_length: 11; clone_size: few; cdr3_aa: TFGTAFGETQY
d_call: TRBD2; v_call: TRBV7-2; cdr3_length: 12; clone_size: .; cdr3_aa: ATSRTSGTYEQY
d_call: TRBD2; v_call: TRBV5-1; cdr3_length: 13; clone_size: few; cdr3_aa: ASSLTSGAEETQY
d_call: .; v_call: TRBV3-1; cdr3_length: 10; clone_size: .; cdr3_aa: ASSQAKDTQY
d_call: .; v_call: TRBV10-3; cdr3_length: 9; clone_size: many; cdr3_aa: AISPSNEQF
d_call: TRBD1; v_call: TRBV20-1; cdr3_length: 10; clone_size: .; cdr3_aa: SAGTGGYEQY